A single sample is the source of the 28 T cell receptor beta chains below, sequenced in a study of CD8 T cells in ankylosing spondylitis. Study results and caveats: Apparently characteristic of ankylosing spondylitis blood was a TCR beta motif (about eight highly homologous variants).

Each CDR3 protein gets one entry after TCRdb re-called the 5' RACE reads with MiXCR. The sample holds around 130,000 distinct CDR3 sequences, over 15% seen once. Their antigen targets remain unknown. Sequences were obtained from blood, either unsorted or a sorted T cell fraction (not recorded which). The origin of the receptors is a male donor with ankylosing spondylitis.

In this sample, this clonotype turned up many times. This chain connects TRBV27 to TRBJ2-1, with unresolved D. Germline CDR1 and CDR2: MNHEY and SMNVEV (reference sequence). The V and J ends lost 2 bases and 6 bases respectively, with 14 bases between them. This CDR3 has 15 residues. The chain's CDR3 is CASSLDSSTGNEQFF. The DNA of the CDR3 is TGTGCCAGCAGTTTAGATAGCTCTACTGGCAATGAGCAGTTCTTC.

This chain joins TRBV4-1 and TRBJ2-7; 8 bases are a match to TRBD2. This CDR3 comprises 15 residues. The germline V gene encodes CDR1 MGHRA and CDR2 YSYEKL. The ends lost 4 bases at V and 2 bases at J; junction bases unmatched: 7. In DNA form, the CDR3 reads TGCGCCAGCAGCCCACGGGGGGGGAATACCTACGAGCAGTACTTC. Its protein is CASSPRGGNTYEQYF.

This clonotype turned up a few times. CDR3 sequence reads: CASSLAGVVYNEQFF. The CDR3 DNA is TGTGCCAGCAGCCTAGCGGGAGTGGTTTACAATGAGCAGTTCTTC. The chain is built from TRBV9 and TRBJ2-1; 10 bases match TRBD2. CDR3 length: 15 residues. Germline-derived CDR1 and CDR2 are SGDLS and YYNGEE. V shed 4 bases and J 4 bases; nucleotides not matched to a gene: 5.

In its sample, this clonotype was seen a few times. This rearrangement joins TRBV6-5 to TRBJ1-1, with 7 bases that match TRBD1. Germline V lookup: CDR1 MNHEY, CDR2 SVGAGI. V was clipped by 2 bases and J by 6 bases; unmatched bases: 3. The CDR3 runs to 13 residues. CDR3 protein: CASSYRQGAEAFF. For the CDR3, the DNA is TGTGCCAGCAGTTACCGACAGGGCGCTGAAGCTTTCTTT.

The CDR3 nucleotides are TGTGCCAGCCAGGGACCTTGGGCATATGGCTACACCTTC. This gives the protein CASQGPWAYGYTF. The gene calls are TRBV28 and TRBJ1-2, with D perhaps matching TRBD1 (5 bases). This CDR3 contains 13 residues. Germline CDR1 is MDHEN and CDR2 is SYDVKM. The V and J ends lost 8 bases and 5 bases respectively, with 15 bases between them.

This clonotype was detected only a few times. V gene TRBV4-1 combines with J gene TRBJ2-3, with no clear D. Per germline, CDR1 MGHRA and CDR2 YSYEKL. The CDR3 runs to 14 residues. V dropped 1 base and J dropped 1 base, with 6 bases sitting between them. The CDR3 DNA reads as TGCGCCAGCAGCCAAGCCTATGGCACAGATACGCAGTATTTT. Amino acids: CASSQAYGTDTQYF.

A few counts support this clonotype. The rearrangement links TRBV25-1 to TRBJ2-1, with TRBD2 matching over 13 bases. This CDR3 comprises 14 residues. Losses at the gene ends were 6 bases for V and 8 bases for J; bases not matched to a gene: 4. The V gene's germline CDR1 is MGHDK and CDR2 SYGVNS. CDR3 DNA sequence: TGTGCCAGCAGCGGACTAGCGGGAGATGATGAGCAGTTCTTC. Protein product: CASSGLAGDDEQFF.

This clonotype was observed a handful of times. This sequence joins TRBV28 and TRBJ2-6, with D perhaps matching TRBD2 (5 bases). The CDR3 is 15 residues long. In germline, CDR1 is MDHEN, CDR2 SYDVKM. Trimming stripped 8 bases from V and 4 bases from J, with 15 bases between. Here the CDR3 DNA reads TGTGCCAGCTCGAGGGTCCGGGTCGGGGCCAACGTCCTGACTTTC. Translation: CASSRVRVGANVLTF.

V and J are TRBV7-9 and TRBJ2-3; TRBD2 aligns across 9 bases. The junction had 11 bases not matched to a gene; V was cut back by 5 bases and J by 2 bases. Germline V lookup: CDR1 SEHNR, CDR2 FQNEAQ (reference sequence). The CDR3 contains 17 residues. The CDR3 nucleotides read TGTGCCAGCAGCCCGTCCTTAGCGGGAGAAAACACAGATACGCAGTATTTT. As protein: CASSPSLAGENTDTQYF.

The chain has TRBV27 and TRBJ2-2; D uncertain. Germline V lookup: CDR1 MNHEY, CDR2 SMNVEV (reference sequence). Trimming left V 5 bases short and J 14 bases short, with 12 bases between. CDR3 size: 11 residues. CDR3 region: CASSGQGRLFF. The CDR3 coding sequence is TGTGCCAGCAGTGGTCAAGGGCGTCTGTTTTTT.

The chain is built from TRBV12-3 or TRBV12-4 and TRBJ2-1, with 11 positions matching TRBD2. Trimming removed 5 bases from V and 7 bases from J; junction bases left unmatched: 10. The CDR3 sequence is 16 residues long. CDR3 nucleotide sequence: TGTGCCAGCAGTCTACCCCTAGCGGGAGGTTGGAATGAGCAGTTCTTC. Protein sequence: CASSLPLAGGWNEQFF.

Many counts were recorded for this clonotype. J is TRBJ1-2 and V is TRBV29-1; a possible D gene is TRBD1 (5 bases). The V end lost 3 bases, the J end lost 3 bases, and 14 bases lay between the germline ends. This CDR3 spans 14 amino acids. CDR1 and CDR2 from the germline V gene are SQVTM and ANQGSEA. This chain's CDR3 is CSVDRRDGHYGYTF. For the CDR3, the DNA is TGCAGCGTTGACCGGAGGGACGGACACTATGGCTACACCTTC.

The chain carries TRBV27 and TRBJ2-3; D is undetermined. Trimming took 8 bases from V and 2 from J, leaving 17 bases between them. The CDR3 contains 15 residues. In germline, CDR1 is MNHEY, CDR2 SMNVEV (reference sequence). CDR3 coding DNA: TGTGCCAGCGCGGACGGCCCCGCCTTCACAGATACGCAGTATTTT. Amino acid sequence: CASADGPAFTDTQYF.

This clonotype has more than one count but fewer than ten. This chain uses TRBV24-1 with TRBJ2-1; 10 bases line up with TRBD1. Germline CDR1 and CDR2: KGHDR and SFDVKD. This CDR3 region has 17 residues. V gave up 2 bases and J gave up 6 bases; unmatched junction bases: 9. CDR3 residues: CATSDSTWDRGANEQFF. Here the CDR3 DNA reads TGTGCCACCAGTGATTCTACCTGGGACAGGGGAGCCAATGAGCAGTTCTTC.

V and J are TRBV12-3 or TRBV12-4 and TRBJ1-2; D gene uncertain. The CDR3 has 15 residues. V dropped 5 bases and J dropped 0 bases, with 13 bases sitting between them. CDR3 DNA: TGTGCCAGCAGTCGCCCCAGCCTCACTAACTATGGCTACACCTTC. It codes for CASSRPSLTNYGYTF.

A few counts support this clonotype. The V call is TRBV5-1, the J call TRBJ2-7; 8 bases match TRBD1. The CDR3 is 12 residues long. The J segment lost 7 bases and the V segment lost 2 bases, leaving 2 bases of the junction unmatched. Germline values: CDR1 SGHRS, CDR2 YFSETQ. The CDR3 coding sequence is TGCGCCAGCAGCTTCAGGGGGCTGGAGCAGTACTTC. Translation: CASSFRGLEQYF. The entire variable domain, with the rest obtained from reference TRBV5-1 and TRBJ2-7, is as follows: KAGVTQTPRYLIKTRGQQVTLSCSPISGHRSVSWYQQTPGQGLQFLFEYFSETQRNKGNFPGRFSGRQFSNSRSEMNVSTLELGDSALYLCASSFRGLEQYFGPGTRLTVT.

J is TRBJ1-1 and V is TRBV29-1; TRBD1 is a possible D gene (6 bases). CDR3 length equals 13 residues. From germline, CDR1 is SQVTM and CDR2 ANQGSEA. Trimming removed 5 bases at V and 2 bases at J, with 12 bases between. The CDR3 protein is CSVSPGVNTEAFF. CDR3 DNA sequence: TGCAGCGTTTCCCCAGGGGTCAACACTGAAGCTTTCTTT.

V usage is TRBV19 and J usage is TRBJ2-1, with no clear D. The CDR3 is 14 amino acids. The germline gives CDR1 LNHDA, CDR2 SQIVND (reference sequence). The germline V and J ends were trimmed by 4 bases and 6 bases, with 13 bases remaining between them. CDR3 region: CASSSPGGLNEQFF. In DNA form, the CDR3 reads TGTGCCAGTAGTAGCCCTGGCGGCCTCAATGAGCAGTTCTTC.

The sample holds a few counts of this clonotype. V is TRBV5-6 and J is TRBJ2-7; D not certain. Germline CDR1 SGHDT, CDR2 YYEEEE. The CDR3 contains 15 residues. Trimming removed 2 bases at V and 2 bases at J, with 14 bases between. CDR3 protein: CASSLFRSPTYEQYF. The CDR3 DNA follows: TGTGCCAGCAGCTTATTCAGATCGCCTACCTACGAGCAGTACTTC.

The rearrangement joins TRBV20-1 to TRBJ2-1, with a tentative D call TRBD2 (6 bases). The CDR3 contains 15 residues. From germline, CDR1 is DFQATT and CDR2 SNEGSKA (reference sequence). V was cut by 6 bases and J by 0 bases, with 15 bases left in between. CDR3 sequence: CSAADAGSSYNEQFF. In DNA, the CDR3 is TGCAGTGCCGCCGATGCCGGGAGCTCCTACAATGAGCAGTTCTTC.

The chain recombines TRBV6-5 with TRBJ1-2; tentatively, D is TRBD1 (6 bases). The CDR3 extends over 15 amino acids. Germline CDR1 MNHEY, CDR2 SVGAGI. V shed 4 bases and J shed 8 bases, with 20 bases lying between them. Here the CDR3 reads CASSFLPRGTLGYTF. The DNA of the CDR3 is TGTGCCAGCAGTTTTCTACCCCGGGGGACACTCGGCTACACCTTC.

The chain joins TRBV28 to TRBJ2-5; TRBD2 is a possible D gene (6 bases). Trimming cost V 2 bases and J 5 bases, with 9 bases left between them. The CDR3 consists of 13 residues. Germline CDR1 MDHEN, CDR2 SYDVKM. The CDR3 nucleotides read TGTGCCAGCAGTTTACCGGGGAGGGAGACCCAGTACTTC. It specifies CASSLPGRETQYF.

The chain combines TRBV4-1 with TRBJ2-7; D not resolved. The ends were cut back, 4 bases at V and 0 bases at J, with 7 bases in the middle. CDR3 length: 13 amino acids. Germline CDR1 reads MGHRA; CDR2 reads YSYEKL. The CDR3 protein is CASSLPSSYEQYF. CDR3 in DNA: TGCGCCAGCAGCCTCCCGAGCTCCTACGAGCAGTACTTC.

The V gene is TRBV28, the J gene TRBJ2-1; 7 nucleotides match TRBD2. With V trimmed by 6 bases and J by 5 bases, 16 bases remained unmatched. The CDR3 has 17 amino acids. Looked up from germline, CDR1 is MDHEN and CDR2 is SYDVKM. The chain's CDR3 is CASSSPGGGRINNEQFF. The CDR3 coding sequence is TGTGCCAGCAGCTCTCCTGGGGGGGGGAGAATTAACAATGAGCAGTTCTTC.

This clonotype was counted many times. The chain has TRBV9 and TRBJ2-7, with 7 bases identical to TRBD2. The CDR3 extends over 16 amino acids. Looked up from germline, CDR1 is SGDLS and CDR2 is YYNGEE. V shed 0 bases and J 3 bases; nucleotides not matched to a gene: 9. CDR3 loop: CASSVAALAEHYEQYF. DNA for the CDR3: TGTGCCAGCAGCGTAGCAGCCCTAGCGGAACACTACGAGCAGTACTTC.

This rearrangement joins TRBV6-5 to TRBJ2-1; D possibly corresponds to TRBD2 (6 bases). The germline gives CDR1 MNHEY, CDR2 SVGAGI. This CDR3 has 13 residues. V was cut by 0 bases and J by 10 bases, with 10 bases left in between. CDR3 in amino acids: CASSYSPRGEQFF. The CDR3 nucleotides read TGTGCCAGCAGTTACTCCCCCCGGGGGGAGCAGTTCTTC.

The chain couples TRBV27 to TRBJ1-2, with D hard to call. Trimming took 5 bases from V and 8 from J, leaving 9 bases between them. The CDR3 has 11 residues. CDR1 and CDR2 (germline): MNHEY, SMNVEV (reference sequence). CDR3 loop: CASSRGQGYTF. Here the CDR3 DNA reads TGTGCCAGCAGTCGAGGTCAGGGCTACACCTTC.

V usage is TRBV27 and J usage is TRBJ2-5; unclear D gene. The CDR3 covers 12 residues. Trimming took off 6 bases at V and 4 bases at J, with 9 bases between the two ends. The V gene's germline CDR1 is MNHEY and CDR2 SMNVEV (reference sequence). CDR3 protein: CASSPPGETQYF. CDR3 coding DNA: TGTGCCAGCAGCCCCCCGGGAGAGACCCAGTACTTC.